These 28 T cell receptor beta chains were all obtained from the same sample, sequenced in a study of a mutant IDH1 vaccine in newly diagnosed glioma. As to time point: week 35, safety follow-up. Topical imiquimod accompanied each vaccine dose, which consisted of 300 ug of mutant IDH1 20-mer peptide. The assay was immunoSEQ multiplex PCR, and TCRdb's table has in-frame clones only and misses some. In the table there are around 44,000 clones, around 85% of which are singletons. Their recognized antigens are unknown. Here the sequenced sample was PBMCs, taken from a glioma patient whose treatment included an IDH1 peptide vaccine. These receptors all come from a man aged 35 to 55 with glioma.

The V and J genes are TRBV7-2 and TRBJ2-1; D might be TRBD1 or TRBD2, each matching 5 bases. With 0 bases removed from V and 1 base from J, the gap between germline ends came to 13 bases. The CDR3 is 17 residues long. CDR1 is SGHTA, CDR2 FQGNSA, per germline. The CDR3 nucleotides read TGTGCCAGCAGCTTAGCCGGGGCTGCACTATCCTACAATGAGCAGTTCTTC. Translating it yields CASSLAGAALSYNEQFF. The full variable domain, completed using reference TRBV7-2 and TRBJ2-1, is GAGVSQSPSNKVTEKGKDVELRCDPISGHTALYWYRQSLGQGLEFLIYFQGNSAPDKSGLPSDRFSAERTGGSVSTLTIQRTQQEDSAVYLCASSLAGAALSYNEQFFGPGTRLTVL.

The rearrangement links TRBV5-1 to TRBJ1-2, with D possibly matching TRBD1 (6 bases). The CDR3 length is 15 residues. V was clipped by 1 base and J by 4 bases, with 14 bases between them. Germline V gene lookup returns CDR1 SGHRS and CDR2 YFSETQ. Here the CDR3 DNA reads TGCGCCAGCAGCTTGAGGGGGGAGGCCTCCTATGGCTACACCTTC. Translation gives CASSLRGEASYGYTF.

This chain uses TRBV25-1 with TRBJ1-1; no clear D. CDR1 MGHDK and CDR2 SYGVNS come from the germline V gene. This CDR3 is 13 amino acids long. Trimming stripped 6 bases from V and 1 base from J, with 9 bases between. In nucleotides, the CDR3 is TGTGCCAGCAGCCTAAGGCAGAACACTGAAGCTTTCTTT. Translated, it gives CASSLRQNTEAFF.

V usage is TRBV5-4 and J usage is TRBJ2-3; TRBD2 matches 11 bases. This CDR3 region has 16 residues. Germline V CDR1 and CDR2: SGHNT, YYREEE (reference sequence). Trimming took 3 bases from V and 8 from J; bases not matched to a gene: 11. The CDR3 DNA reads TGTGCCAGCAGCTCGAGGACTAGCGGGCCTCAAGGTACGCAGTATTTT. Translating it yields CASSSRTSGPQGTQYF.

The chain combines TRBV11-2 with TRBJ2-4; D is unresolved. Looked up from germline, CDR1 is SGHAT and CDR2 is FQNNGV. V was pared by 7 bases and J by 7 bases, with 17 bases between. There are 14 residues in the CDR3. The CDR3 region is CASTQRGTGNIQYF. DNA for the CDR3: TGTGCCAGCACTCAAAGAGGTACCGGGAACATTCAGTACTTC.

V gene TRBV2 combines with J gene TRBJ2-3, with TRBD2 matching 11 bases. The germline V gene encodes CDR1 SNHLY and CDR2 FYNNEI. This CDR3 is 15 amino acids long. V lost 6 bases and J lost 1; bases outside the gene matches: 3. The CDR3 nucleotides read TGTGCCAGCAGGATACTAGCGGGGGGCACAGATACGCAGTATTTT. Its protein is CASRILAGGTDTQYF.

This clone was counted a single time. The chain joins TRBV5-4 to TRBJ2-3; D possibly corresponds to TRBD1 (5 bases). The CDR3 length is 14 residues. From germline, CDR1 is SGHNT and CDR2 YYREEE (reference sequence). V was clipped by 4 bases and J by 7 bases, with 16 bases between them. The CDR3 loop reads CASSQSQGWNTQYF. Written as DNA, the CDR3 is TGTGCCAGCAGCCAGTCCCAGGGTTGGAATACGCAGTATTTT.

Here the CDR3 DNA reads TGCGCCAGCAGCCCCGGGGTAACTAATGAAAAACTGTTTTTT. As protein: CASSPGVTNEKLFF. This chain connects TRBV10-2 to TRBJ1-4, with D uncertain. Looked up from germline, CDR1 is WSHSY and CDR2 is SAAADI. The CDR3 covers 14 residues. The germline V and J ends were trimmed by 6 bases and 1 base, with 9 bases remaining between them.

The chain has TRBV7-9 and TRBJ1-1; 11 bases fit TRBD1. Per the germline V gene, CDR1 is SEHNR and CDR2 is FQNEAQ (reference sequence). The CDR3 has 14 amino acids. Trimming cost V 2 bases and J 11 bases; bases outside gene matches: 7. Here the CDR3 reads CASSLRGQGAYAFF. CDR3 in DNA: TGTGCCAGCAGCTTACGAGGACAGGGGGCTTATGCTTTCTTT.

In this sample, this clone turned up once. The chain carries TRBV4-1 and TRBJ1-2, with D hard to call. V dropped 0 bases and J dropped 0 bases, with 17 bases sitting between them. Per the germline V gene, CDR1 is MGHRA and CDR2 is YSYEKL. The CDR3 runs 18 residues. Here the CDR3 DNA reads TGCGCCAGCAGCCAAGATCTTAGTACGCTCGCAGCTAACTATGGCTACACCTTC. Protein: CASSQDLSTLAANYGYTF.

This clone appeared a few times. V gene TRBV6-5 combines with J gene TRBJ2-3; 10 positions match TRBD2. CDR1 and CDR2 (germline): MNHEY, SVGAGI. J lost 5 bases, V lost 6 bases, and 5 bases had no gene match. The CDR3 sequence is 14 residues long. The CDR3, as DNA: TGTGCCAGCAGATGGGCTAGCGGGGGAGATACGCAGTATTTT. Protein product: CASRWASGGDTQYF.

The chain carries TRBV18 and TRBJ1-1; tentatively, D is TRBD1 (6 bases). CDR1 and CDR2 (germline): KGHSH, LQKENI. CDR3 length: 14 residues. The V end was cut by 6 bases, the J end by 5 bases, with 16 bases between. CDR3 amino acids: CASSQQGLSTEAFF. CDR3 nucleotide sequence: TGTGCCAGCTCGCAACAGGGTCTGTCGACTGAAGCTTTCTTT.

This clone was recorded a few times. J is TRBJ1-1 and V is TRBV10-2; D is unresolved. CDR3 length equals 14 residues. Trimming took off 1 base at V and 1 base at J, with 7 bases between the two ends. The germline V gene has CDR1 WSHSY and CDR2 SAAADI. CDR3 sequence: CASSEWTTNTEAFF. For the CDR3, the DNA is TGCGCCAGCAGTGAGTGGACTACGAACACTGAAGCTTTCTTT.

The chain is built from TRBV19 and TRBJ1-2, with D maybe TRBD1 (6 bases). Germline values: CDR1 LNHDA, CDR2 SQIVND (reference sequence). The CDR3 consists of 15 residues. V dropped 4 bases and J dropped 4 bases, with 16 bases sitting between them. CDR3 sequence: CASSTPIRGSYGYTF. The CDR3 DNA reads as TGTGCCAGTAGTACTCCCATCAGGGGCTCCTATGGCTACACCTTC.

The chain uses TRBV6-1 and TRBJ2-7; TRBD2 agrees at 10 bases. The CDR3 is made up of 15 amino acids. V lost 5 bases and J lost 0; bases outside the gene matches: 4. The germline V gene has CDR1 MNHNS and CDR2 SASEGT. The CDR3 loop is CASSRSSGSSYEQYF. The CDR3 region has the DNA TGTGCCAGCAGTCGTTCTAGCGGGAGCTCCTACGAGCAGTACTTC.

This clone has only a few counts. This chain uses TRBV10-1 with TRBJ1-1; D is ambiguous. Germline CDR1 is WNHNN and CDR2 is SYGVQD (reference sequence). The CDR3 is made up of 13 amino acids. V dropped 3 bases and J dropped 5 bases, with 10 bases sitting between them. This CDR3 is CASSDRPKTEAFF. In DNA, the CDR3 is TGCGCCAGCAGTGACCGCCCCAAGACTGAAGCTTTCTTT.

The rearrangement links TRBV6-1 to TRBJ1-2; D possibly corresponds to TRBD1 (5 bases). V was pared by 9 bases and J by 8 bases, with 19 bases between. Germline V gene lookup returns CDR1 MNHNS and CDR2 SASEGT. The CDR3 loop spans 13 amino acids. CDR3 residues: CARAGGRGEGYTF. The CDR3 nucleotides read TGTGCCAGGGCCGGGGGACGCGGGGAGGGCTACACCTTC.

The chain carries TRBV18 and TRBJ2-2; D is perhaps TRBD1 or TRBD2 (5 bases each). CDR1 is KGHSH and CDR2 is LQKENI in the germline V gene. V was pared by 0 bases and J by 5 bases, with 13 bases between. CDR3 length: 16 residues. The chain's CDR3 is CASSPPRGVFTGELFF. The CDR3 DNA reads TGTGCCAGCTCACCACCGAGGGGAGTATTTACCGGGGAGCTGTTTTTT. The full variable domain, rest sourced from reference TRBV18 and TRBJ2-2, is NAGVMQNPRHLVRRRGQEARLRCSPMKGHSHVYWYRQLPEEGLKFMVYLQKENIIDESGMPKERFSAEFPKEGPSILRIQQVVRGDSAAYFCASSPPRGVFTGELFFGEGSRLTVL.

Regarding this clone: One junction end disagrees with the germline gene, perhaps due to a read error. The chain joins TRBV5-4 to TRBJ2-5, with 7 bases identical to TRBD2. Germline V gene sequence: CDR1 SGHNT, CDR2 YYREEE (reference sequence). There are 16 residues in the CDR3. CDR3 coding DNA: TGTGCCAGCAGCTTGTCGAAGGGAGGGAACCATGAGACCCAGTACTTC. Translated: CASSLSKGGNHETQYF.

The V gene is TRBV6-1, the J gene TRBJ1-1, with D unclear. Trimming took off 2 bases at V and 0 bases at J, with 10 bases between the two ends. CDR3 length equals 15 residues. Germline assignment: CDR1 MNHNS and CDR2 SASEGT. CDR3 in DNA: TGTGCCAGCAGTGAAACTAGGGAGGTGAACACTGAAGCTTTCTTT. Its translation: CASSETREVNTEAFF.

The chain couples TRBV5-1 to TRBJ2-5, with D unresolved. The CDR3 runs to 12 residues. Per the germline V gene, CDR1 is SGHRS and CDR2 is YFSETQ. Trimming pared 4 bases from V and 2 bases from J, leaving 6 bases between. DNA for the CDR3: TGCGCCAGCAGCCCCGGTCAAGAGACCCAGTACTTC. Translating gives CASSPGQETQYF.

This clone ranks as medium-sized. The chain has TRBV6-4 and TRBJ2-1; D gene ambiguous. Germline loops: CDR1 MRHNA, CDR2 SNTAGT. This CDR3 spans 14 amino acids. The ends were cut back, 2 bases at V and 4 bases at J, with 9 bases in the middle. The CDR3 is CASSDGNRYNEQFF. The CDR3 DNA reads TGTGCCAGCAGTGACGGCAATAGATACAATGAGCAGTTCTTC.

The table lists this clone with a count of one. The chain couples TRBV27 to TRBJ2-5; D ambiguous. Germline V gene lookup returns CDR1 MNHEY and CDR2 SMNVEV (reference sequence). V was clipped by 3 bases and J by 7 bases, with 9 bases between them. The CDR3 runs to 12 residues. For the CDR3, the DNA is TGTGCCAGCAGTTTGGGTTTCGGGACCCAGTACTTC. It translates to CASSLGFGTQYF.

V and J are TRBV27 and TRBJ1-6; unclear D gene. In germline, CDR1 is MNHEY, CDR2 SMNVEV (reference sequence). The V end lost 2 bases, the J end lost 6 bases, and 5 bases lay between the germline ends. The CDR3 is made up of 13 amino acids. CDR3 in amino acids: CASSLTPNSPLHF. The CDR3 nucleotides read TGTGCCAGCAGTTTAACCCCTAATTCACCCCTCCACTTT.

The chain combines TRBV4-1 with TRBJ1-1; perhaps TRBD1 as D (5 bases). Deletions cut 2 bases from V and 2 bases from J, with 18 bases between. Germline CDR1 reads MGHRA; CDR2 reads YSYEKL. There are 17 residues in the CDR3. CDR3: CASSQTAGGRVNTEAFF. The CDR3 coding sequence is TGCGCCAGCAGCCAAACGGCGGGGGGAAGGGTAAACACTGAAGCTTTCTTT.

This clone is a singleton in its sample. V and J are TRBV7-9 and TRBJ1-2, with D possibly being TRBD1 (5 bases). CDR1 and CDR2 from the germline V gene are SEHNR and FQNEAQ (reference sequence). The CDR3 totals 15 residues. V lost 0 bases to trimming and J lost 4 bases, with 12 bases between them. CDR3 sequence (DNA): TGTGCCAGCAGCTTAGCCGGGGGGACCCTCTATGGCTACACCTTC. This sequence encodes CASSLAGGTLYGYTF.

This clone was seen more than once but under ten times. The chain has TRBV5-1 and TRBJ1-1; D is unclear. The CDR3 has 14 amino acids. Germline V gene data show CDR1 as SGHRS and CDR2 as YFSETQ. V lost 3 bases, J lost 6 bases, and 15 bases lay in between. The CDR3, as DNA: TGCGCCAGCAGCTCCACGGCCCGGCCCTCTGAAGCTTTCTTT. Protein product: CASSSTARPSEAFF.

The V call is TRBV2, the J call TRBJ2-4, with D tentatively TRBD1 (5 bases). CDR1 is SNHLY, CDR2 FYNNEI, per germline. V was trimmed by 3 bases and J by 0 bases, leaving 12 bases between them. CDR3 length equals 16 residues. In DNA, the CDR3 is TGTGCCAGCAGTGATCAGCCAGGGCTAGCCAAAAACATTCAGTACTTC. This sequence encodes CASSDQPGLAKNIQYF.